The 10 T cell receptor beta chains given below trace back to one sample, sequenced in a study of cytomegalovirus exposure and HLA in healthy donors. Here immunoSEQ multiplex PCR was the method, and the copy in TCRdb shows in-frame clones only, minus some. The repertoire has 120,000 or so clones, about 87% of them found once; the top ten carry under 2%. Specimen: PBMCs. The receptors originated from a woman aged 18-29 years in good health and CMV-seronegative.

This clone was detected only once. V usage is TRBV6-6 and J usage is TRBJ2-4, with TRBD1 matching over 7 bases. From germline, CDR1 is MNHNY and CDR2 SVGAGI (reference sequence). The CDR3 is made up of 15 amino acids. Trimming at V came to 2 bases and at J to 4 bases, leaving 5 bases not matched to a gene. The CDR3 here is CASSYQLTGKNIQYF. CDR3 DNA: TGTGCCAGCAGTTACCAATTGACAGGGAAAAACATTCAGTACTTC.

Note on this clone: Other DNA variants within this sample encode the same CDR3. The genes are TRBV28 and TRBJ2-7, with 12 positions matching TRBD2. J was trimmed by 1 base and V by 6 bases; bases with no gene match: 4. The germline V gene encodes CDR1 MDHEN and CDR2 SYDVKM. The CDR3 length is 15 residues. The CDR3 bases are TGTGCCAGCAGCAGTACTAGCGGGGGGTCCTACGAGCAGTACTTC. It specifies CASSSTSGGSYEQYF.

The chain combines TRBV2 with TRBJ1-2; possibly TRBD1 for D (6 bases). Germline CDR1 and CDR2: SNHLY and FYNNEI. V was shortened by 6 bases and J by 7 bases, with 15 bases between the two germline ends. CDR3 length: 13 amino acids. CDR3 region: CASSEIRGFGYTF. CDR3 in DNA: TGTGCCAGCAGCGAAATCAGGGGCTTTGGCTACACCTTC.

The V gene is TRBV30, the J gene TRBJ2-1; 13 bases agree with TRBD2. The CDR3 runs 14 residues. Germline values: CDR1 GTSNPN, CDR2 SVGIG (reference sequence). V lost 2 bases and J lost 7; bases outside the gene matches: 2. CDR3 DNA: TGTGCCTGGAGTTTGACTAGCGGGAGGAATGAGCAGTTCTTC. Its protein product is CAWSLTSGRNEQFF.

The chain recombines TRBV6-4 with TRBJ2-1; 13 positions agree with TRBD2. The CDR3 is 14 amino acids. The V gene end was trimmed by 4 bases and the J gene end by 6 bases; junction bases not matched to a gene: 0. Germline V gives CDR1 MRHNA, CDR2 SNTAGT. CDR3 in DNA: TGTGCCAGCAGTGGGACTAGCGGGAGCAATGAGCAGTTCTTC. Translation gives CASSGTSGSNEQFF.

V and J are TRBV4-1 and TRBJ1-2; 12 bases are a match to TRBD1. The J segment lost 7 bases and the V segment lost 3 bases, leaving 6 bases of the junction unmatched. Germline-derived CDR1 and CDR2 are MGHRA and YSYEKL. The length of the CDR3 is 15 residues. The CDR3 region is CASSHPGQGAIGYTF. The CDR3 DNA reads TGCGCCAGCAGCCACCCGGGACAGGGGGCGATTGGCTACACCTTC.

The V gene is TRBV9, the J gene TRBJ2-1, with a possible D match to TRBD2 (6 bases). The length of the CDR3 is 14 residues. Deletions cut 4 bases from V and 7 bases from J, with 15 bases between. Germline CDR1 reads SGDLS; CDR2 reads YYNGEE. The CDR3 is CASSTGGGRNEQFF. The CDR3 DNA follows: TGTGCCAGCAGCACCGGTGGAGGGCGGAATGAGCAGTTCTTC.

The rearrangement joins TRBV11-2 to TRBJ2-2; D unclear. Trimming removed 1 base from V and 6 bases from J, with 15 bases in between. Looked up from germline, CDR1 is SGHAT and CDR2 is FQNNGV. There are 16 residues in the CDR3. The CDR3 loop reads CASSLGVRLSPGELFF. In DNA form, the CDR3 reads TGTGCCAGCAGCTTAGGAGTCAGGCTGAGTCCCGGGGAGCTGTTTTTT.

The chain has TRBV6-1 and TRBJ1-1; D possibly corresponds to TRBD1 (5 bases). The germline V gene has CDR1 MNHNS and CDR2 SASEGT. Trimming removed 0 bases from V and 0 bases from J, with 8 bases in between. The CDR3 runs 15 residues. This CDR3 is CASSEAGALNTEAFF. The CDR3 nucleotides read TGTGCCAGCAGTGAAGCAGGGGCCTTGAACACTGAAGCTTTCTTT.

The rearrangement joins TRBV28 to TRBJ2-2; the match to TRBD2 covers 9 bases. J gave up 3 bases and V 8 bases, and 7 bases lay outside the gene matches. The CDR3 sequence is 15 residues long. Looked up from germline, CDR1 is MDHEN and CDR2 is SYDVKM. The CDR3 DNA is TGTGCCAGCTATCGGCGGGGGGGATACACCGGGGAGCTGTTTTTT. It is translated as CASYRRGGYTGELFF.